The 9 T cell receptor beta chains below all came from one sample that was sequenced in a study of blood T cell repertoires in COVID-19. Using immunoSEQ multiplex PCR, the repertoire was profiled, and TCRdb retains in-frame clones only, with some absent. The sample holds about 280,000 clones, 75% to 90% seen once. The sequenced sample consisted of peripheral blood. These receptors came from a woman between 45 and 60 years old who had recovered from COVID-19.

The V call is TRBV28, the J call TRBJ2-7; 7 bases match TRBD1. The CDR3 totals 18 residues. Per germline, CDR1 MDHEN and CDR2 SYDVKM. V trimming: 4 bases; J trimming: 3 bases; junction bases outside the gene matches: 18. The CDR3 is CASSSLTGDPVLGYEQYF. The CDR3 DNA is TGTGCCAGCAGTTCACTCACAGGGGATCCGGTATTAGGCTACGAGCAGTACTTC.

This chain joins TRBV7-2 and TRBJ1-1, with unresolved D. CDR1 is SGHTA and CDR2 is FQGNSA in the germline V gene. This CDR3 is built from 13 residues. The V gene lost 5 bases and the J gene lost 11 bases, with 18 bases spanning the gap. CDR3 loop: CASSPNSGRGAFF. Written as DNA, the CDR3 is TGTGCCAGCAGCCCCAACAGCGGGAGAGGGGCTTTCTTT.

This clone was seen once. The rearrangement joins TRBV5-1 to TRBJ2-7; TRBD2 aligns across 7 bases. Unmatched junction bases numbered 12, after V lost 4 bases and J lost 5 bases. This CDR3 has 15 residues. Germline-derived CDR1 and CDR2 are SGHRS and YFSETQ. In DNA, the CDR3 is TGCGCCAGCAGCCACGGCCGGGGCGGGAGAGACGAGCAGTACTTC. Its protein is CASSHGRGGRDEQYF. Using reference TRBV5-1 and TRBJ2-7 for the parts outside the CDR3, the full variable domain is KAGVTQTPRYLIKTRGQQVTLSCSPISGHRSVSWYQQTPGQGLQFLFEYFSETQRNKGNFPGRFSGRQFSNSRSEMNVSTLELGDSALYLCASSHGRGGRDEQYFGPGTRLTVT.

The table lists this clone with a count of one. The J gene is TRBJ2-2, the V gene TRBV27, with 7 bases aligning to TRBD1. Germline lookup yields CDR1 MNHEY and CDR2 SMNVEV (reference sequence). V shed 7 bases, J shed 0 bases, and the junction held 14 bases outside the gene matches. This CDR3 has 18 residues. CDR3 residues: CASKPFPPDRANTGELFF. CDR3 DNA sequence: TGTGCCAGCAAACCCTTTCCCCCTGACAGGGCGAACACCGGGGAGCTGTTTTTT.

The rearrangement links TRBV10-3 to TRBJ1-1; D is unresolved. V was pared by 9 bases and J by 2 bases, with 19 bases between. Germline lookup yields CDR1 ENHRY and CDR2 SYGVKD. The CDR3 is 15 residues long. CDR3 in amino acids: CAIREGWQQNTEAFF. DNA for the CDR3: TGTGCCATACGGGAGGGATGGCAGCAAAACACTGAAGCTTTCTTT.

V gene TRBV4-3 combines with J gene TRBJ1-4; TRBD1 matches 7 bases. CDR3 length: 14 amino acids. Germline V gene data show CDR1 as LGHNA and CDR2 as YSLEER. Trimming cost V 2 bases and J 8 bases; bases outside gene matches: 5. CDR3 in amino acids: CASSQIGGQEKLFF. CDR3 coding DNA: TGCGCCAGCAGCCAAATCGGGGGACAGGAAAAACTGTTTTTT.

The V gene is TRBV6-2 or TRBV6-3, the J gene TRBJ2-1; 11 bases fit TRBD2. Germline CDR1 and CDR2: MNHEY and SVGEGT. Losses at the gene ends were 4 bases for V and 1 base for J; bases not matched to a gene: 12. The CDR3 has 19 residues. CDR3 in amino acids: CASSSEGTSGLLSYNEQFF. In DNA, the CDR3 is TGTGCCAGCAGTTCGGAGGGGACTAGCGGTTTATTATCCTACAATGAGCAGTTCTTC.

The chain links TRBV6-5 to TRBJ2-1; 11 positions match TRBD2. J gave up 8 bases and V 7 bases, and 10 bases lay outside the gene matches. The CDR3 runs 15 residues. CDR1 is MNHEY, CDR2 SVGAGI, per germline. CDR3 in amino acids: CASTTGTSGRYEQFF. The CDR3 nucleotides are TGTGCCAGCACCACGGGCACTAGCGGGAGATATGAGCAGTTCTTC.

The chain has TRBV6-6 and TRBJ2-1; 8 positions agree with TRBD2. V trimming: 4 bases; J trimming: 6 bases; junction bases outside the gene matches: 8. Germline V lookup: CDR1 MNHNY, CDR2 SVGAGI (reference sequence). This CDR3 region has 15 residues. CDR3 sequence: CASSFALAGTNEQFF. As DNA, the CDR3 is TGTGCCAGCAGTTTCGCCCTAGCGGGTACCAATGAGCAGTTCTTC.